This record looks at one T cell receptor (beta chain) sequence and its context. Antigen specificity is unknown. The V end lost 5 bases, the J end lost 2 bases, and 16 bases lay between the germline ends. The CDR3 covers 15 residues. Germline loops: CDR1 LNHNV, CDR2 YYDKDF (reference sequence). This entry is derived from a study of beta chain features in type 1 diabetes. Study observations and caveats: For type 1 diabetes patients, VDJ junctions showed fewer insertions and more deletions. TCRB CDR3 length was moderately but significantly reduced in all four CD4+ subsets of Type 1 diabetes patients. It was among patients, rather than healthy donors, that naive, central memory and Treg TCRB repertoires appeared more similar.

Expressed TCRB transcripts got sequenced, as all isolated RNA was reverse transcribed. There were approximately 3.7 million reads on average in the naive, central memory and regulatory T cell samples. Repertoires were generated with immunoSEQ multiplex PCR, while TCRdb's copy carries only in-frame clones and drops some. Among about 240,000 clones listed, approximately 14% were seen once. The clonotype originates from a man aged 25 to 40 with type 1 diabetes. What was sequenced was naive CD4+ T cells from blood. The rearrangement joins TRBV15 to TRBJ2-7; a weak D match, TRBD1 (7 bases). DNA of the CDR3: TGTGCCACCAGCGGCGGGATAGGACAGGCCTACGAGCAGTACTTC. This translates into CATSGGIGQAYEQYF.